Sequencing of this T cell receptor beta chain was carried out in a study of blood T cells in healthy people across ages. Study outcomes and limitations: Diversity estimates drawn from one million T cells were deemed underestimates.

It was with a sample-barcoded 5' primer and a J-beta primer mix that a second PCR of roughly 7 to 12 cycles was run. TCRdb analysed the 5' RACE reads with MiXCR anew, one entry per CDR3 protein. Of over 950,000 distinct CDR3 sequences listed, less than 45% are singletons. The CDR3 sequence is 15 residues long. The germline gives CDR1 LGHNA, CDR2 YSLEER. Trimming left V 0 bases short and J 9 bases short, with 12 bases between. With respect to this clonotype: Its antigen is not identified.

The sequence was collected from a man between 18 and 29 years old in good health. This sequence joins TRBV4-3 and TRBJ1-6; a weak D match, TRBD1 (6 bases). Sequencing used blood. CDR3 nucleotides: TGCGCCAGCAGCCAAGATGAAAGGGGGGGTTCACCCCTCCACTTT. It codes for CASSQDERGGSPLHF.